This is a list of T cell receptor beta chains from one sample in a study of control samples from healthy donors and cancer patients. Clones were read by immunoSEQ multiplex PCR, and TCRdb kept only the in-frame ones, dropping some. This sample carries about 100,000 clones, more than 75% of them seen once, and the ten largest clones take more than 15%. Source material: blood. All receptors come from a woman aged 45-65 years in good health. Both conserved end residues are part of each CDR3. The D gene is left open where the match is weak. The size entry is marked missing in some rows and otherwise reads once, few, many or a size class.

D gene,clone size,J gene,V gene,CDR3 DNA,CDR3 protein
TRBD1,.,TRBJ1-2,TRBV30,TGTGCCGAAAAGGGACAGGGTAACTATGGCTACACCTTC,CAEKGQGNYGYTF
TRBD2,.,TRBJ2-5,TRBV2,TGTGCCAGCAGTGAACGGGGACTAGCGGGGAGGACCCAGTACTTC,CASSERGLAGRTQYF
TRBD1,.,TRBJ2-1,TRBV19,TGTGCCAGTAGTCCACAGGGGGATGGTTTTGTCCGGTTATACAATGAGCAGTTCTTC,CASSPQGDGFVRLYNEQFF
.,.,TRBJ1-1,TRBV6-5,TGTGCCAGCAGTTACTCGAACCGGGGGTACACTGAAGCTTTCTTT,CASSYSNRGYTEAFF
.,.,TRBJ1-1,TRBV7-3,TGTGCCAGCAGCTTACTAGGAGGGACCACTGAAGCTTTCTTT,CASSLLGGTTEAFF
.,.,TRBJ2-2,TRBV18,TGTGCCAGCTCACCACTAGCCTCGAACACCGGGGAGCTGTTTTTT,CASSPLASNTGELFF
TRBD1,few,TRBJ2-3,TRBV25-1,TGTGCCAGCACCCCACAGGGGGATACGCAGTATTTT,CASTPQGDTQYF
TRBD1,.,TRBJ2-7,TRBV30,TGTGCCTGGAGTCGTCTGATGATACAGGGGGCGAGATGGGAGCAGTACTTC,CAWSRLMIQGARWEQYF
.,.,TRBJ1-1,TRBV10-3,TGTGCCATCAGTGGGCAGGGTAACACTGAAGCTTTCTTT,CAISGQGNTEAFF
TRBD2,.,TRBJ2-5,TRBV7-9,TGTGCCAGCAGCGAGATAGCGGGGCACCAAGAGACCCAGTACTTC,CASSEIAGHQETQYF
.,few,TRBJ2-2,TRBV24-1,TGTGCCACCAGTGATCCGGACAGGAACACCGGGGAGCTGTTTTTT,CATSDPDRNTGELFF
.,.,TRBJ2-2,TRBV7-2,TGTGCCAGCAGCTTAGGCCAAACTATGGGGACCGGGGAGCTGTTTTTT,CASSLGQTMGTGELFF
.,.,TRBJ1-4,TRBV5-6,TGTGCCAGCAGCACAACGGGACAAAATAATGAAAAACTGTTTTTT,CASSTTGQNNEKLFF
TRBD1,few,TRBJ2-2,TRBV4-3,TGCGCCAGCAGCCAAGTCCAGGGGGCGGACGTTCCGAACACCGGGGAGCTGTTTTTT,CASSQVQGADVPNTGELFF
.,.,TRBJ1-3,TRBV13,TGTGCCAGCAGCTTAAATGACGCCCGAAACACCATATATTTT,CASSLNDARNTIYF
.,once,TRBJ2-1,TRBV29-1,TGCAGCGTTGAAGATCGCGAGGGCTACAATGAGCAGTTCTTC,CSVEDREGYNEQFF
.,once,TRBJ2-3,TRBV5-1,TGCGCCAGCAGCTTAGATTTGCCAAGCACAGATACGCAGTATTTT,CASSLDLPSTDTQYF
TRBD1,.,TRBJ1-5,TRBV30,TGTGCCTGGGACCCCGGGACAGGGTTAAGCAATCAGCCCCAGCATTTT,CAWDPGTGLSNQPQHF
.,.,TRBJ1-2,TRBV5-4,TGTGCCAGTTGGGTGGGGGGGCGCTATGGTAACTATGGCTACACCTTC,CASWVGGRYGNYGYTF
.,.,TRBJ1-2,TRBV9,TGTGCCAGCAGCGTGGAAGCCCTCGGGGCCAGTTATGGCTACACCTTC,CASSVEALGASYGYTF
TRBD2,.,TRBJ2-3,TRBV7-9,TGTGCCAGCACTCCTGGGACTAGCGGGGGCACAGATACGCAGTATTTT,CASTPGTSGGTDTQYF
TRBD2,.,TRBJ2-3,TRBV7-9,TGTGCCAGCAGCTTAGGTTCAAAGGGGAGGGCCGATACGCAGTATTTT,CASSLGSKGRADTQYF
.,.,TRBJ1-5,TRBV10-3,TGTGCCATCAGGCCGGCAGGAGACTCCAATCAGCCCCAGCATTTT,CAIRPAGDSNQPQHF
.,.,TRBJ2-3,TRBV5-5,TGTGCCAGCAGCTTCGGGCACCGAGGAATGGATACGCAGTATTTT,CASSFGHRGMDTQYF
.,once,TRBJ1-2,TRBV30,TGTGCCTGGAGTGTAGAGCAGTGGGCAGGGTACCCCTATGGCTACACCTTC,CAWSVEQWAGYPYGYTF
.,.,TRBJ1-6,TRBV6-5,TGTGCCAGTTCCAACCAGGGTTCACCCCTCCACTTT,CASSNQGSPLHF
.,.,TRBJ2-3,TRBV6-2/TRBV6-3,TGTGCCAGCAGTTACGCGGCCACAGATACGCAGTATTTT,CASSYAATDTQYF
TRBD2,once,TRBJ2-1,TRBV19,TGTGCCAGTAGTCAGTTTTTACTAGCGTTGAGAAAACAGTTCTTC,CASSQFLLALRKQFF
.,.,TRBJ2-3,TRBV14,TGTGCCAGCAGCCAAGATAGTTTGCGGGGCCAGTGGGGGCAGTATTTT,CASSQDSLRGQWGQYF